The sequence of this T cell receptor beta chain was determined in a study of T cell responses to AZD1222 COVID-19 vaccine. Assay: immunoSEQ multiplex PCR; the TCRdb copy retains only in-frame clones and omits some. The table shows about 75,000 clones, with roughly 91% occurring only once. Germline V lookup: CDR1 SGHVS, CDR2 FQNEAQ. The CDR3 has 14 amino acids. V lost 6 bases and J lost 2, with 12 bases in between. The gene calls are TRBV7-8 and TRBJ2-3; unclear D gene. The sample in question was peripheral blood, obtained 28 days after the second AZD1222 dose. The source of this sequence is an adult who received the AZD1222 COVID-19 vaccine. CDR3 region: CASSPSTATDTQYF. For the CDR3, the DNA is TGTGCCAGCAGTCCCAGCACCGCCACAGATACGCAGTATTTT.